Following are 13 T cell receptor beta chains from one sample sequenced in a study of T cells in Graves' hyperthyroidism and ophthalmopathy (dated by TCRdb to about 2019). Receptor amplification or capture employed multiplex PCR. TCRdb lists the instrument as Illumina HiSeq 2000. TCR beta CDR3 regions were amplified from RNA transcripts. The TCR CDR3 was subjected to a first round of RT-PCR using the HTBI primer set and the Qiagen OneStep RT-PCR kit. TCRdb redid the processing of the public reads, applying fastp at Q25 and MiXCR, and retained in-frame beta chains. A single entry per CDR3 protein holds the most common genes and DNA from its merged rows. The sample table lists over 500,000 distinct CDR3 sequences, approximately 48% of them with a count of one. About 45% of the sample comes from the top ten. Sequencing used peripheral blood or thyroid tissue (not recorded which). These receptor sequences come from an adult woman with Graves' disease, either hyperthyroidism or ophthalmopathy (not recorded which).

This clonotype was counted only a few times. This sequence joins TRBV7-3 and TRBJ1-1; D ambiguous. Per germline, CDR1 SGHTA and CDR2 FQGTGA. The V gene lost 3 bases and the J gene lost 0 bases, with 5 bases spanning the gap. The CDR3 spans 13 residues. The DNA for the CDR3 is TGTGCCAGCAGCTTTAGTGTGAACACTGAAGCTTTCTTT. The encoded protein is CASSFSVNTEAFF.

This chain's CDR3 is CASSAGLQAYEQYF. The CDR3 nucleotides are TGTGCCAGCAGCGCCGGGCTCCAGGCCTACGAGCAGTACTTC. The chain uses TRBV7-9 and TRBJ2-7; the D is unclear. Deletions cut 5 bases from V and 2 bases from J, with 13 bases between. Germline loops: CDR1 SEHNR, CDR2 FQNEAQ (reference sequence). The CDR3 sequence is 14 residues long.

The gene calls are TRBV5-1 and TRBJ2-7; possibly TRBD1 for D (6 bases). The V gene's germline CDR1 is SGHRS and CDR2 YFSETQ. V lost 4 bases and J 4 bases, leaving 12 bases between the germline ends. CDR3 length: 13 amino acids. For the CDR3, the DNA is TGCGCCAGCAGCCCGCAGGGGAGATACGAGCAGTACTTC. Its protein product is CASSPQGRYEQYF.

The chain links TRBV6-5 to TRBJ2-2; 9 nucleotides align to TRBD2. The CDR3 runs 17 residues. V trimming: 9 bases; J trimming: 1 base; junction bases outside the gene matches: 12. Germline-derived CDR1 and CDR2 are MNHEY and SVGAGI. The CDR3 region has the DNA TGTGCCAGTAAAGGGGGTAGCGGGAGCCTGAACACCGGGGAGCTGTTTTTT. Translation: CASKGGSGSLNTGELFF.

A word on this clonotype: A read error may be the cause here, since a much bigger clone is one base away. CDR3 coding DNA: TGTGCCAGCAGTCAGACCGGGACAGGAACCTACGAGCAGCACTTC. Translating it yields CASSQTGTGTYEQHF. The chain uses TRBV12-3 or TRBV12-4 and TRBJ2-7; 8 bases are a match to TRBD1. This CDR3 spans 15 amino acids.

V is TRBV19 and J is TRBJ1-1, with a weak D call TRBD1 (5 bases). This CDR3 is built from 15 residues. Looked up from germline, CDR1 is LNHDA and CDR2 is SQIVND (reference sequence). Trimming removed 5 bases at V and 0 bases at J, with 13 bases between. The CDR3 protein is CASSPRGRVNTEAFF. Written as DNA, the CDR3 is TGTGCCAGTAGTCCCCGCGGCAGGGTGAACACTGAAGCTTTCTTT.

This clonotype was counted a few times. CDR3 DNA sequence: TGTGCCAGCAGCAAGAGAGGGCAGACCAATTCACCCCTCCACTTT. Amino acids: CASSKRGQTNSPLHF. The genes are TRBV7-2 and TRBJ1-6; D unresolved. The CDR3 runs to 15 residues. With 5 bases removed from V and 7 bases from J, the gap between germline ends came to 15 bases. In germline, CDR1 is SGHTA, CDR2 FQGNSA.

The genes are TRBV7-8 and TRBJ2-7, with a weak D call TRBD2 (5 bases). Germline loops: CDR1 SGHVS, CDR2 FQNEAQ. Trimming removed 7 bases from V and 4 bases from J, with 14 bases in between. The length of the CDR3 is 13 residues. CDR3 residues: CASTYAGIYEQYF. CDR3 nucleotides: TGTGCCAGCACATACGCCGGGATTTACGAGCAGTACTTC.

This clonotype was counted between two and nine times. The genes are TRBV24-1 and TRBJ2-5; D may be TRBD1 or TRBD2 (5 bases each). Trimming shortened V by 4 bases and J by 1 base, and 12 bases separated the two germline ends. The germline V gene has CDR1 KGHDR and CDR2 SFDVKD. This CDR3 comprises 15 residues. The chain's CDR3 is CATSDPGTGQETQYF. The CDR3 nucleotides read TGTGCCACCAGTGACCCCGGGACCGGCCAAGAGACCCAGTACTTC.

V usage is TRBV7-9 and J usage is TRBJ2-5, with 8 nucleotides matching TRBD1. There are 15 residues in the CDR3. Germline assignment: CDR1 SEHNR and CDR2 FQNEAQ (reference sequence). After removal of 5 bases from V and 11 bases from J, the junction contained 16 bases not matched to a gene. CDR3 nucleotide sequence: TGTGCCAGCAGCCCCGGGACAGGAGATCCAGATACGCAGTACTTC. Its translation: CASSPGTGDPDTQYF.

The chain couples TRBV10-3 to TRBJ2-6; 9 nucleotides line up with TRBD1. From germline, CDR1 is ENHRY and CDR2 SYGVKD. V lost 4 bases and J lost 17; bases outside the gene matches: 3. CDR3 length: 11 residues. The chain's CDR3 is CAISGGQGMTF. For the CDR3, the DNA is TGTGCCATCAGTGGGGGACAGGGCATGACTTTC.

CDR3 nucleotides: TGTGCCAGCAGCCGGACACAAGATTGGGCCAACGTCCTGACTTTC. Encoded protein: CASSRTQDWANVLTF. This rearrangement joins TRBV7-9 to TRBJ2-6; tentative D call: TRBD1 (5 bases). Trimming shortened V by 5 bases and J by 5 bases, and 13 bases separated the two germline ends. CDR1 and CDR2 (germline): SEHNR, FQNEAQ (reference sequence). CDR3 size: 15 residues.

The CDR3 DNA follows: TGTGCCAGCAGCACAACTCGACAGGGAGGCGGCTACACCTTC. Translation gives CASSTTRQGGGYTF. The chain joins TRBV7-9 to TRBJ1-2; 7 bases match TRBD1. There are 14 residues in the CDR3. Germline assignment: CDR1 SEHNR and CDR2 FQNEAQ (reference sequence). Trimming removed 5 bases from V and 8 bases from J; junction bases left unmatched: 11.